This entry lists 30 T cell receptor beta chains sequenced from one sample in a study of cytomegalovirus exposure and HLA in healthy donors. TCRdb keeps only in-frame clones here, not all; method: immunoSEQ multiplex PCR. The profile shows roughly 60,000 clones, 96% of them singletons. Input material: PBMCs. These receptors originate from a young man in good health and CMV-seronegative.

The chain couples TRBV7-3 to TRBJ2-5; 11 nucleotides match TRBD2. Looked up from germline, CDR1 is SGHTA and CDR2 is FQGTGA. Trimming cost V 6 bases and J 2 bases; bases outside gene matches: 8. The CDR3 contains 16 residues. Written as DNA, the CDR3 is TGTGCCAGCAGATCTCGGACTAGCGGGCAGCAAGAGACCCAGTACTTC. This gives the protein CASRSRTSGQQETQYF.

The chain employs TRBV2 and TRBJ2-5, with D tentatively TRBD2 (7 bases). Germline assignment: CDR1 SNHLY and CDR2 FYNNEI. The CDR3 has 15 residues. Trimming removed 6 bases from V and 5 bases from J, with 19 bases in between. CDR3 in DNA: TGTGCCAGCAGCAAAAGGAGGGGGGGCGAGGAGACCCAGTACTTC. This encodes CASSKRRGGEETQYF.

This clone was recorded only once. The chain combines TRBV5-1 with TRBJ2-5; 14 bases map to TRBD2. The CDR3 consists of 19 residues. The junction had 11 bases not matched to a gene; V was cut back by 0 bases and J by 4 bases. Germline V gene data show CDR1 as SGHRS and CDR2 as YFSETQ. CDR3 DNA: TGCGCCAGCAGCTTGGCCCGACTAGCGGGAGGGCCGAACCGAGAGACCCAGTACTTC. Its protein product is CASSLARLAGGPNRETQYF.

The V call is TRBV9, the J call TRBJ2-2; 8 bases match TRBD2. Germline CDR1 and CDR2: SGDLS and YYNGEE. V shed 3 bases and J 1 base; nucleotides not matched to a gene: 2. The CDR3 sequence is 15 residues long. The CDR3 region is CASSATSGNTGELFF. The CDR3 nucleotides are TGTGCCAGCAGCGCCACTAGCGGGAACACCGGGGAGCTGTTTTTT.

V gene TRBV30 combines with J gene TRBJ1-2; unclear D gene. Trimming took 3 bases from V and 2 from J, leaving 4 bases between them. The germline CDR1 and CDR2 sequences are GTSNPN and SVGIG (reference sequence). The CDR3 extends over 11 amino acids. Here the CDR3 DNA reads TGTGCCTGGAGACTAAACTATGGCTACACCTTC. Encoded protein: CAWRLNYGYTF.

J is TRBJ2-7 and V is TRBV14, with 9 bases fitting TRBD2. Germline loops: CDR1 SGHDN, CDR2 FVKESK. The CDR3 extends over 17 amino acids. J gave up 2 bases and V 3 bases, and 11 bases lay outside the gene matches. CDR3 DNA: TGTGCCAGCAGCCACCTAAGTGGGGGCGGGAGGGCCTACGAGCAGTACTTC. Amino acid sequence: CASSHLSGGGRAYEQYF.

The chain couples TRBV28 to TRBJ1-4, with 7 bases matching TRBD1. The CDR3 length is 15 residues. The V and J ends lost 2 bases and 5 bases, in that order; junction bases with no gene match: 5. Germline values: CDR1 MDHEN, CDR2 SYDVKM. CDR3 sequence: CASSLGDRPNEKLFF. The DNA for the CDR3 is TGTGCCAGCAGTTTAGGGGACAGACCAAATGAAAAACTGTTTTTT.

V and J are TRBV20-1 and TRBJ2-7, with unresolved D. This CDR3 spans 11 amino acids. The V and J ends lost 2 bases and 1 base respectively, with 3 bases between them. From germline, CDR1 is DFQATT and CDR2 SNEGSKA (reference sequence). CDR3 residues: CSARLSYEQYF. CDR3 sequence (DNA): TGCAGTGCTAGACTTTCCTACGAGCAGTACTTC.

The chain links TRBV15 to TRBJ2-5; 8 nucleotides agree with TRBD1. This CDR3 has 16 residues. V shed 5 bases, J shed 2 bases, and the junction held 10 bases outside the gene matches. Germline CDR1 and CDR2: LNHNV and YYDKDF (reference sequence). CDR3 nucleotide sequence: TGTGCCACCAGCGCCAGACAGGGGCCACTACAAGAGACCCAGTACTTC. It encodes CATSARQGPLQETQYF.

The chain has TRBV11-3 and TRBJ2-7, with a weak D call TRBD2 (6 bases). The CDR3 covers 14 residues. V lost 1 base and J lost 4, with 11 bases in between. Looked up from germline, CDR1 is SGHNT and CDR2 is YENEEA. CDR3: CASSLGGRGYEQYF. CDR3 DNA sequence: TGTGCCAGCAGCTTAGGCGGACGGGGGTACGAGCAGTACTTC.

This clone was observed a single time. The junction does not match germline at one end; this may be a read error. The chain employs TRBV28 and TRBJ2-7, with D possibly being TRBD1 (6 bases). Germline V gene data show CDR1 as MDHEN and CDR2 as SYDVKM. This CDR3 has 15 amino acids. The CDR3 DNA reads TGTGCCAGCAGTTCCCCGGACAGCTTCTCCCACGAGCAGTACTTC. This encodes CASSSPDSFSHEQYF.

V and J are TRBV2 and TRBJ2-1; 7 nucleotides line up with TRBD1. The CDR3 runs 12 residues. Germline V CDR1 and CDR2: SNHLY, FYNNEI. After removal of 7 bases from V and 7 bases from J, the junction contained 4 bases not matched to a gene. CDR3 in DNA: TGTGCCAGCACCGAGGACAGGAATGAGCAGTTCTTC. Translated, it gives CASTEDRNEQFF. Full variable domain (missing parts from reference TRBV2 and TRBJ2-1): EPEVTQTPSHQVTQMGQEVILRCVPISNHLYFYWYRQILGQKVEFLVSFYNNEISEKSEIFDDQFSVERPDGSNFTLKIRSTKLEDSAMYFCASTEDRNEQFFGPGTRLTVL.

The chain employs TRBV7-2 and TRBJ2-5; a possible D gene is TRBD2 (5 bases). In germline, CDR1 is SGHTA, CDR2 FQGNSA. The CDR3 sequence is 12 residues long. Trimming cost V 3 bases and J 7 bases, with 9 bases left between them. In DNA form, the CDR3 reads TGTGCCAGCAGCTTCGACCGGGGGACCCAGTACTTC. Protein: CASSFDRGTQYF.

V and J are TRBV9 and TRBJ2-1; possible D gene TRBD2, 6 bases. Germline loops: CDR1 SGDLS, CDR2 YYNGEE. V shed 0 bases and J shed 8 bases, with 12 bases lying between them. The CDR3 contains 14 residues. In DNA, the CDR3 is TGTGCCAGCAGCGTAGACCCGGGAGCGGATGAGCAGTTCTTC. Amino acid sequence: CASSVDPGADEQFF. The full variable domain, rest sourced from reference TRBV9 and TRBJ2-1, is DSGVTQTPKHLITATGQRVTLRCSPRSGDLSVYWYQQSLDQGLQFLIQYYNGEERAKGNILERFSAQQFPDLHSELNLSSLELGDSALYFCASSVDPGADEQFFGPGTRLTVL.

The chain uses TRBV6-1 and TRBJ2-1; no definite D call. V lost 9 bases, J lost 0 bases, and 6 bases lay in between. Germline V gives CDR1 MNHNS, CDR2 SASEGT. CDR3 size: 12 residues. CDR3 sequence (DNA): TGTGCCAGTTCCGGCTCCTACAATGAGCAGTTCTTC. Translated, it gives CASSGSYNEQFF.

This chain links TRBV25-1 with TRBJ2-5; a weak D match, TRBD2 (5 bases). CDR3 length equals 16 residues. V shed 2 bases and J shed 3 bases, with 16 bases lying between them. Germline loops: CDR1 MGHDK, CDR2 SYGVNS. For the CDR3, the DNA is TGTGCCAGCAGTGAAACCCCCCGCGGGTCGGAAGAGACCCAGTACTTC. This translates into CASSETPRGSEETQYF.

CDR3: CASSLSGPATGVYEQYF. DNA of the CDR3: TGTGCCAGCAGCTTAAGTGGGCCCGCGACAGGGGTCTACGAGCAGTACTTC. The chain is built from TRBV7-2 and TRBJ2-7, with 8 bases identical to TRBD1. Germline V gene data show CDR1 as SGHTA and CDR2 as FQGNSA. J gave up 3 bases and V 2 bases, and 12 bases lay outside the gene matches. This CDR3 is 17 amino acids long.

This sequence joins TRBV29-1 and TRBJ2-7; TRBD2 matches 12 bases. Germline CDR1 SQVTM, CDR2 ANQGSEA. Unmatched junction bases numbered 4, after V lost 7 bases and J lost 0 bases. This CDR3 contains 14 residues. The CDR3 here is CSAAGLAGSYEQYF. CDR3 in DNA: TGCAGCGCGGCGGGACTAGCGGGCTCCTACGAGCAGTACTTC.

The chain joins TRBV13 to TRBJ2-1, with 9 nucleotides matching TRBD2. The CDR3 is 19 amino acids. Per germline, CDR1 PRHDT and CDR2 FYEKMQ (reference sequence). Trimming cost V 1 base and J 3 bases; bases outside gene matches: 13. CDR3 sequence: CASSLEPLIAGVGYNEQFF. CDR3 bases: TGTGCCAGCAGCTTAGAACCTCTTATAGCGGGAGTCGGCTACAATGAGCAGTTCTTC.

CDR3 sequence reads: CASDPQGTGEYGYTF. The CDR3 DNA reads TGTGCCAGCGATCCGCAGGGGACAGGGGAATATGGCTACACCTTC. The chain joins TRBV28 to TRBJ1-2; 10 bases match TRBD1. The CDR3 runs to 15 residues. The junction had 11 bases not matched to a gene; V was cut back by 8 bases and J by 5 bases. Germline assignment: CDR1 MDHEN and CDR2 SYDVKM.

The chain links TRBV5-8 to TRBJ2-5; the D gene is possibly TRBD2 (5 bases). The ends were cut back, 6 bases at V and 5 bases at J, with 17 bases in the middle. Germline assignment: CDR1 SGHTS and CDR2 YDEGEE. The CDR3 is made up of 14 amino acids. The CDR3 nucleotides are TGTGCCAGCACCATTGAAGCAGGCGGGGAGACCCAGTACTTC. Its protein product is CASTIEAGGETQYF.

J is TRBJ1-1 and V is TRBV6-6, with D possibly TRBD1 on 5 matching bases. V shed 5 bases and J shed 2 bases, with 9 bases lying between them. The germline gives CDR1 MNHNY, CDR2 SVGAGI (reference sequence). The CDR3 has 13 residues. CDR3 protein: CASSVRENTEAFF. In DNA form, the CDR3 reads TGTGCCAGCAGTGTCAGGGAAAACACTGAAGCTTTCTTT.

The V call is TRBV16, the J call TRBJ1-1, with D possibly TRBD1 on 5 matching bases. V lost 4 bases and J lost 6, with 15 bases in between. This CDR3 contains 14 residues. The germline CDR1 and CDR2 sequences are KGHSY and FQNENV. The CDR3 region has the DNA TGTGCCAGCAGCCCTGCCGGGGGTCTCGCTGAAGCTTTCTTT. Amino acids: CASSPAGGLAEAFF. Full variable domain (missing parts from reference TRBV16 and TRBJ1-1): GEEVAQTPKHLVRGEGQKAKLYCAPIKGHSYVFWYQQVLKNEFKFLISFQNENVFDETGMPKERFSAKCLPNSPCSLEIQATKLEDSAVYFCASSPAGGLAEAFFGQGTRLTVV.

The V gene is TRBV18, the J gene TRBJ2-1; 10 bases align to TRBD2. This CDR3 region has 14 residues. Trimming took 6 bases from V and 7 from J; bases not matched to a gene: 6. The germline gives CDR1 KGHSH, CDR2 LQKENI. The CDR3 DNA sequence: TGTGCCAGCTCCCCCCTAGCGGGAGAGAATGAGCAGTTCTTC. It specifies CASSPLAGENEQFF.

Only one count was recorded for this clone. The J gene is TRBJ2-7, the V gene TRBV6-1; perhaps TRBD1 as D (6 bases). CDR1 MNHNS and CDR2 SASEGT come from the germline V gene. V was pared by 4 bases and J by 3 bases, with 16 bases between. CDR3 size: 15 residues. In DNA form, the CDR3 reads TGTGCCAGCAGTGGAATATCCGGGACAAGCTACGAGCAGTACTTC. Its translation is CASSGISGTSYEQYF.

This chain links TRBV10-2 with TRBJ1-1; 8 bases are shared with TRBD1. The length of the CDR3 is 18 residues. V was clipped by 3 bases and J by 0 bases; unmatched bases: 12. CDR1 and CDR2 (germline): WSHSY, SAAADI. The CDR3 sequence is CASSDPTRTGRVNTEAFF. CDR3 coding DNA: TGCGCCAGCAGTGACCCAACCCGGACAGGGAGGGTGAACACTGAAGCTTTCTTT.

The gene calls are TRBV5-1 and TRBJ2-1; TRBD2 matches at 16 bases. V lost 2 bases to trimming and J lost 4 bases; unmatched junction nucleotides: 9. There are 19 residues in the CDR3. CDR1 is SGHRS, CDR2 YFSETQ, per germline. CDR3 sequence: CASSLTPGLAGGKYNEQFF. The DNA of the CDR3 is TGCGCCAGCAGCTTAACCCCGGGACTAGCGGGAGGGAAATACAATGAGCAGTTCTTC.

This clone was observed a single time. This chain connects TRBV4-1 to TRBJ2-1; 11 bases line up with TRBD2. The CDR3 extends over 17 amino acids. Trimming at V came to 4 bases and at J to 5 bases, leaving 10 bases not matched to a gene. Germline CDR1 reads MGHRA; CDR2 reads YSYEKL. The CDR3 DNA reads as TGCGCCAGCAGCCTCTCCCCCGGGACTAGCGGTAACAATGAGCAGTTCTTC. This sequence encodes CASSLSPGTSGNNEQFF.

This chain links TRBV7-9 with TRBJ2-1; the match to TRBD2 covers 7 bases. The CDR3 has 19 amino acids. The germline CDR1 and CDR2 sequences are SEHNR and FQNEAQ (reference sequence). V lost 4 bases to trimming and J lost 5 bases; unmatched junction nucleotides: 20. The CDR3 DNA reads as TGTGCCAGCAGCTCCAAGAGGGGTGCGGGAGAGACACCCCACAATGAGCAGTTCTTC. Translating gives CASSSKRGAGETPHNEQFF.

The gene calls are TRBV11-2 and TRBJ2-7, with 9 nucleotides matching TRBD2. Germline CDR1 SGHAT, CDR2 FQNNGV. The V segment lost 2 bases and the J segment 2 bases; nucleotides outside the gene matches: 1. This CDR3 has 14 amino acids. Here the CDR3 reads CASSLLAGPYEQYF. CDR3 DNA sequence: TGTGCCAGCAGCTTACTAGCGGGACCCTACGAGCAGTACTTC.